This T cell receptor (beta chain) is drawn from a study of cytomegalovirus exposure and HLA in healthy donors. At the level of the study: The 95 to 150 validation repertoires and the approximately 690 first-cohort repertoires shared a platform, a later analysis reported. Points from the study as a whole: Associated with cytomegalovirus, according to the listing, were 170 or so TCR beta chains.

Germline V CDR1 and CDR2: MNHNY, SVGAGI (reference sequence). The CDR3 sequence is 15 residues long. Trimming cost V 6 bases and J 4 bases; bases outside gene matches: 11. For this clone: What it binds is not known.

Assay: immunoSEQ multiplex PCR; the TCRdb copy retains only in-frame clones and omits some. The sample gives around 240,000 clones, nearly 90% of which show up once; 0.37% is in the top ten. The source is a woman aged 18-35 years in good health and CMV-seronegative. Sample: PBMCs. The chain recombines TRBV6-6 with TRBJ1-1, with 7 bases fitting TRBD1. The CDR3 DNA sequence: TGTGCCAGCAGGCTACTCTCAGGGGGTTCCACTGAAGCTTTCTTT. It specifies CASRLLSGGSTEAFF.